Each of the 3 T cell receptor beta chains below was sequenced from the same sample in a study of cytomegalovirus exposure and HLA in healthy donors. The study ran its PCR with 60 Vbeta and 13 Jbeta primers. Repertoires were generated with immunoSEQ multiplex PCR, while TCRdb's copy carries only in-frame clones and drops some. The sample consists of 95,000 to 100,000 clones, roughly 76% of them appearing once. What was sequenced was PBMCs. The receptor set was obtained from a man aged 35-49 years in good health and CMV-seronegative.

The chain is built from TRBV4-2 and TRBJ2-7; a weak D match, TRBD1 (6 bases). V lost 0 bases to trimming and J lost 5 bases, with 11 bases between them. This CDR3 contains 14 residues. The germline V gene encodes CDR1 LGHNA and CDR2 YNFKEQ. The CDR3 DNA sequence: TGTGCCAGCAGCCAAGAGGGACATCTCAACGAGCAGTACTTC. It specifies CASSQEGHLNEQYF.

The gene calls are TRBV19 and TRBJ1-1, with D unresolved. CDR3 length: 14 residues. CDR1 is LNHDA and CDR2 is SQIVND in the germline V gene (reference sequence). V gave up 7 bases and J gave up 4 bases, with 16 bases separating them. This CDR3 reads CASKLIDRSTEAFF. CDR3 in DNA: TGTGCCAGTAAGCTTATAGATCGGTCCACTGAAGCTTTCTTT.

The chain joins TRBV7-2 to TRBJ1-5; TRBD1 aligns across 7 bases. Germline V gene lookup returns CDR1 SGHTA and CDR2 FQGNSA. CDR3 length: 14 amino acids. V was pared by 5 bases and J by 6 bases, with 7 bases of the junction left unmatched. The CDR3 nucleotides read TGTGCCAGCAGCCCCGGGACAGAGAGTCAGCCCCAGCATTTT. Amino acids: CASSPGTESQPQHF.